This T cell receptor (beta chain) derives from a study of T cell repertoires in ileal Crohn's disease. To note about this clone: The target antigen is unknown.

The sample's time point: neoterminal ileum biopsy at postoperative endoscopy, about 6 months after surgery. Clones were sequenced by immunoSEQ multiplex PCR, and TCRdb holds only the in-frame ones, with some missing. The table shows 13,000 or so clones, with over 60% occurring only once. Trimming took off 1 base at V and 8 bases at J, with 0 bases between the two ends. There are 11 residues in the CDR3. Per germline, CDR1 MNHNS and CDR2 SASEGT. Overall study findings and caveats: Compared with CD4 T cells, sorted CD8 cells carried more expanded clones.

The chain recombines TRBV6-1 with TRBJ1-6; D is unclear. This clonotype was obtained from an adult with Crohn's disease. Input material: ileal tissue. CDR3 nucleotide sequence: TGTGCCAGCAGTGAAGATTCACCCCTCCACTTT. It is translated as CASSEDSPLHF.